Listed below are T cell receptor beta chains from one sample, sequenced in a study of blood T cell repertoires in COVID-19. Clones were read by immunoSEQ multiplex PCR, and TCRdb kept only the in-frame ones, dropping some. This table has almost 400,000 clones, around 87% appearing once. The sample was peripheral blood. Source of these receptors: a woman in her fifties or sixties with COVID-19, enrolled during active disease. Both conserved end residues are part of each CDR3.

V,J,CDR3
TRBV7-9,TRBJ1-2,CASSLPRAPGGYTF
TRBV7-6,TRBJ2-5,CASSLARGLKGETQYF
TRBV5-1,TRBJ2-1,CASSGTGGVVNEQFF
TRBV19,TRBJ1-2,CASSTSGHLNYGYTF
TRBV5-1,TRBJ2-3,CASRSLAGGTDTQYF
TRBV7-9,TRBJ2-3,CASSLGLAGGTDTQYF
TRBV5-6,TRBJ2-7,CASSSLQGVPYEQYF
TRBV7-2,TRBJ1-1,CASSLREGHTEAFF
TRBV5-1,TRBJ1-4,CASRAQAATNEKLFF
TRBV12-3/TRBV12-4,TRBJ1-5,CASSLAQTGQHF
TRBV5-4,TRBJ2-3,CASSTDSGEDTQYF
TRBV19,TRBJ1-2,CASSIDAAGEWYGYTF
TRBV19,TRBJ2-6,CASSIGKWGGAGANVLTF
TRBV10-1,TRBJ2-7,CASSGAGTRIHEQYF
TRBV28,TRBJ2-3,CASSLTRTDTQYF
TRBV11-2,TRBJ2-7,CASSLVQGGYEQYF
TRBV28,TRBJ1-5,CASTGGGMSNQPQHF
TRBV9,TRBJ2-3,CASSVALASADTQYF
TRBV14,TRBJ1-4,CASSQVRTTNEKLFF
TRBV27,TRBJ2-3,CASSIFTDTQYF
TRBV4-1,TRBJ1-2,CASSPGGYGYTF
TRBV6-6,TRBJ1-5,CASSYSTQVQPQHF
TRBV6-5,TRBJ1-1,CASSYSGTGTNTEAFF
TRBV19,TRBJ2-7,CASSPGQGAVSYEQYF
TRBV18,TRBJ1-4,CASSPDRATNEKLFF
TRBV4-1,TRBJ1-5,CASSDRGRGQPQHF
TRBV28,TRBJ1-1,CASSSTGLGEAFF
TRBV5-1,TRBJ2-2,CASSRQGAMSTGELFF
TRBV5-1,TRBJ2-7,CASIGGQLRYEQYF
TRBV30,TRBJ1-1,CAWSVRVHTEAFF
TRBV20-1,TRBJ2-7,CSASLGGYVTVEQYF
TRBV10-3,TRBJ2-7,CATKGLLGAYEQYF
TRBV27,TRBJ1-2,CASSWRFDARFGRGSPLNYGYTF
TRBV18,TRBJ2-5,CASQGQGETQYF
TRBV7-9,TRBJ1-4,CASSLQGGGNEKLFF
TRBV2,TRBJ2-2,CATQGGNGELFF
TRBV6-2/TRBV6-3,TRBJ2-3,CASSPAGTQYF
TRBV11-3,TRBJ2-2,CASSFRGNTGELFF
TRBV6-1,TRBJ2-5,CASSEFGRVSAETQYF
TRBV28,TRBJ1-6,CASSFEGSLYNSPLHF
TRBV18,TRBJ1-2,CASSPVPGQGNYGYTF
TRBV30,TRBJ1-3,CAWSVSTGRVNTIYF
TRBV19,TRBJ2-7,CASSNRPGQGRYEQYF
TRBV5-5,TRBJ2-1,CASSFDRVGNNEQFF
TRBV5-6,TRBJ1-3,CASSLTVSGNTIYF
TRBV19,TRBJ1-5,CASSMAGQPQHF
TRBV19,TRBJ2-1,CASGTGINEQFF
TRBV7-9,TRBJ2-1,CASSLLNEQFF
TRBV6-5,TRBJ1-2,CASSYIRTGGGYGYTF
TRBV5-1,TRBJ2-1,CASSSGLAYDEQFF